These T cell receptor beta chains were read from a single sample in a study of blood T cell repertoires in COVID-19. TCRdb's copy holds only in-frame clones and misses some; the assay was immunoSEQ multiplex PCR. The sample yields tens of thousands of clones, roughly 80% seen once. Sequenced material: peripheral blood. The source is a man in his fifties or sixties with acute or convalescent COVID-19. Each CDR3 is given with its conserved first and last residue. Fields, in order: clone size, V gene, J gene, CDR3 length, D gene, CDR3 DNA, CDR3 protein. The D gene is left open where the match is weak. The size field is filled for only some rows; it gives once, few, many or a size class.

NA	TRBV18	TRBJ1-5	15	NA	TGTGCCAGCTCACCGCGGGACGGAGTCAATCAGCCCCAGCATTTT	CASSPRDGVNQPQHF
NA	TRBV6-5	TRBJ2-3	13	NA	TGTGCCAGCAGTTACTCGATAAGTGCCAGGCGGTATTTT	CASSYSISARRYF
NA	TRBV7-3	TRBJ2-5	14	TRBD2	TGTGCCAGCAGCCCCTACGGACTAGCTGAGACCCAGTACTTC	CASSPYGLAETQYF
NA	TRBV28	TRBJ1-2	15	NA	TGTGCCAGCAGTTTAGGAGGAAGTAAAACTGAAGGCTACACCTTC	CASSLGGSKTEGYTF
NA	TRBV4-1	TRBJ2-5	19	TRBD2	TGCGCCAGCAGCCAGAGACTAGCGGGGACCGTCGGAGTTGGGGAGACCCAGTACTTC	CASSQRLAGTVGVGETQYF
NA	TRBV7-8	TRBJ1-5	17	TRBD1	TGTGCCAGCAGCTTAGTGGGAGGACAGGGAAGACATCAGCCCCAGCATTTT	CASSLVGGQGRHQPQHF
once	TRBV12-3/TRBV12-4	TRBJ2-5	13	TRBD1	TGTGCCAGCAGGGGACAGAGGGGAGAGACCCAGTACTTC	CASRGQRGETQYF
NA	TRBV9	TRBJ2-3	15	TRBD2	TGTGCCAGCAGCGCCTTAGCGGGGGGGACAGATACGCAGTATTTT	CASSALAGGTDTQYF
NA	TRBV7-9	TRBJ2-2	15	TRBD2	TGTGCCAGCAGCTCCTTAGCGGGGCCCACCGGGGAGCTGTTTTTT	CASSSLAGPTGELFF
NA	TRBV12-5	TRBJ1-4	11	NA	TGTGCTACTTTAAGGGGGGAAAAACTGTTTTTT	CATLRGEKLFF
NA	TRBV11-3	TRBJ1-6	13	TRBD1	TGTGCCAGCAGCCTTGGACAGGGGGGACCCCTCCACTTT	CASSLGQGGPLHF
many	TRBV4-1	TRBJ1-5	16	NA	TGCGCCAGCAGCCAAGATCACACCAGGGCCAATCAGCCCCAGCATTTT	CASSQDHTRANQPQHF
few	TRBV18	TRBJ2-7	14	NA	TGTGCCAGCTCACCTAAGACATTCTCCCACGAGCAGTACTTC	CASSPKTFSHEQYF
NA	TRBV9	TRBJ2-1	15	TRBD2	TGTGCCAGCAGCGGACTAGCGGGGGGCGTCCGTGAGCAGTTCTTC	CASSGLAGGVREQFF
NA	TRBV6-1	TRBJ1-5	15	NA	TGTGCCAGCAGTGAACGGGGAGCTGGACATCAGCCCCAGCATTTT	CASSERGAGHQPQHF
NA	TRBV10-3	TRBJ1-5	14	NA	TGTGCCATCAGTGAGTCGAGTAGCAATCAGCCCCAGCATTTT	CAISESSSNQPQHF
NA	TRBV6-5	TRBJ1-2	15	NA	TGTGCCAGCACCCGACTCGCAGGGGAAGAAGATGGCTACACCTTC	CASTRLAGEEDGYTF
NA	TRBV24-1	TRBJ2-7	16	TRBD2	TGTGCCACCAGTGATCAGACTAGCGACGGTGGATACGAGCAGTACTTC	CATSDQTSDGGYEQYF
NA	TRBV6-1	TRBJ1-6	15	TRBD1	TGTGCCAGCAGTGAGGCGACAGGGGGTAGTTCACCCCTCCACTTT	CASSEATGGSSPLHF
NA	TRBV5-1	TRBJ2-7	14	NA	TGCGCCAGCAGCTTTCAGGGTCGGTACTACGAGCAGTACTTC	CASSFQGRYYEQYF
NA	TRBV25-1	TRBJ1-1	14	TRBD1	TGTGCCAGCAGTAAGAGCGGACAGGTCACTGAAGCTTTCTTT	CASSKSGQVTEAFF
once	TRBV28	TRBJ1-2	15	TRBD1	TGTGCCAGCAGCCCTTGGGACAGGGAGGACTATGGCTACACCTTC	CASSPWDREDYGYTF